This T cell receptor beta chain originates from a study of PD-L1 blockade in urothelial cancer. As for the study in general: Patients with male sex and bladder-origin urothelial cancer accounted for twenty-five of 29 enrolled. The median number of T cells present in blood samples was about 140,000.

This sample's time point: peripheral blood 6 weeks after treatment start. Study-wide points: A pretreatment blood TCR clonality that fell below the median predicted better progression-free and overall survival.

Spiked synthetic TCR analogs estimated absolute template abundance per PCR. Profiling relied on immunoSEQ multiplex PCR, and the TCRdb table lists in-frame clones only, not all of them. The table lists 35,000 to 40,000 clones, 75% to 90% of them singletons. With 4 bases clipped from V and 5 bases from J, the junction kept 5 bases outside the gene matches. The CDR3 runs to 14 residues. Germline V CDR1 and CDR2: ENHRY, SYGVKD. Turning to this clone: The antigen is unknown.

V usage is TRBV10-3 and J usage is TRBJ2-3, with 8 positions matching TRBD2. The TCR sequence derives from a man aged 55 to 70 with urothelial cancer. Sample: PBMCs, taken around atezolizumab (anti-PD-L1) treatment. CDR3 protein: CAISVGLDLDTQYF. CDR3 DNA sequence: TGTGCCATCAGTGTGGGACTAGACTTAGATACGCAGTATTTT.